This paragraph reports one T cell receptor (beta chain). The sample is drawn from a study of blood T cell repertoires in COVID-19. For the study at large: Italy, Spain and the United States were the sources of the convalescent and acute COVID-19 samples. The analysed material was cDNA or gDNA that came from T cells, B-cell-depleted T cells, or PBMCs.

Per the original data handling: Amplification of reference gene primers was used by the study to estimate nucleated cell counts. This table comes from immunoSEQ multiplex PCR, and its TCRdb copy is limited to in-frame clones, with some not included. V, J and clone size were drawn from that table, and D and trimming were deduced from the DNA. The table has 200,000 or so clones, 75% to 90% seen once; the top ten hold over 2.5%. V lost 4 bases, J lost 8 bases, and 17 bases stayed unmatched. This CDR3 region has 16 residues. CDR1 SGHTS and CDR2 YDEGEE come from the germline V gene. The chain links TRBV5-8 to TRBJ1-2; TRBD1 aligns across 7 bases. Sequenced sample: peripheral blood. The receptor was derived from a man aged 55 to 70 with acute or convalescent COVID-19. CDR3 DNA: TGTGCCAGCAGCCTGGGTTGGACAGGTCTTACCGGCGGCTACACCTTC. Its translation: CASSLGWTGLTGGYTF.